Each of the 15 T cell receptor beta chains below was sequenced from the same sample in a study of cytomegalovirus exposure and HLA in healthy donors. Both 60 Vbeta primers and 13 Jbeta primers went into the PCR. Data came from immunoSEQ multiplex PCR; TCRdb stores just in-frame clones and leaves some out. The table lists approximately 170,000 clones, 75% to 90% of them singletons. Specimen: PBMCs. These receptors were obtained from a boy aged 2 to 10 in good health and CMV-seronegative.

This clone has just a few counts. The rearrangement uses TRBV19 and TRBJ2-5; 10 bases line up with TRBD2. The V gene end was trimmed by 3 bases and the J gene end by 6 bases; junction bases not matched to a gene: 16. Germline V gives CDR1 LNHDA, CDR2 SQIVND (reference sequence). The CDR3 runs to 18 residues. This chain's CDR3 is CASSISGTSDYRQKTQYF. The DNA for the CDR3 is TGTGCCAGTAGTATCTCCGGGACTAGCGATTACCGCCAGAAGACCCAGTACTTC.

V is TRBV5-6 and J is TRBJ1-1; the match to TRBD1 covers 7 bases. Losses at the gene ends were 1 base for V and 0 bases for J; bases not matched to a gene: 6. The germline CDR1 and CDR2 sequences are SGHDT and YYEEEE. This CDR3 contains 16 residues. The CDR3 region is CASSLKGALMNTEAFF. Here the CDR3 DNA reads TGTGCCAGCAGCTTGAAGGGGGCCCTGATGAACACTGAAGCTTTCTTT.

The V gene is TRBV6-6, the J gene TRBJ1-4; no clear D. V was cut by 4 bases and J by 8 bases, with 17 bases left in between. In germline, CDR1 is MNHNY, CDR2 SVGAGI (reference sequence). The length of the CDR3 is 15 residues. The CDR3, as DNA: TGTGCCAGCAGTTCTCACACCTCGGGTAAAGAAAAACTGTTTTTT. The encoded protein is CASSSHTSGKEKLFF.

A few counts support this clone. V gene TRBV6-6 combines with J gene TRBJ2-2; D is possibly TRBD2 (7 bases). The CDR3 covers 14 residues. CDR1 is MNHNY, CDR2 SVGAGI, per germline (reference sequence). V was trimmed by 9 bases and J by 5 bases, leaving 16 bases between them. CDR3 nucleotides: TGTGCCAGTTCGGGGGCGGGGGAAACCGGGGAGCTGTTTTTT. It translates to CASSGAGETGELFF.

This clone has just a few counts. The rearrangement links TRBV9 to TRBJ2-1; D unclear. Trimming took off 0 bases at V and 8 bases at J, with 6 bases between the two ends. Germline values: CDR1 SGDLS, CDR2 YYNGEE. The CDR3 runs 12 residues. The CDR3 region is CASSVDADEQFF. CDR3 bases: TGTGCCAGCAGCGTAGATGCGGATGAGCAGTTCTTC.

CDR3 sequence reads: CASRDRGIETQYF. CDR3 nucleotides: TGTGCCAGCAGAGACAGGGGGATAGAGACCCAGTACTTC. V gene TRBV2 combines with J gene TRBJ2-5; TRBD1 aligns across 9 bases. This CDR3 is built from 13 residues. The germline V gene encodes CDR1 SNHLY and CDR2 FYNNEI. Germline trimming cut 6 bases from V and 4 bases from J; bases unmatched to any gene: 3. Variable domain in full (rest from reference TRBV2 and TRBJ2-5): EPEVTQTPSHQVTQMGQEVILRCVPISNHLYFYWYRQILGQKVEFLVSFYNNEISEKSEIFDDQFSVERPDGSNFTLKIRSTKLEDSAMYFCASRDRGIETQYFGPGTRLLVL.

The V gene is TRBV5-1, the J gene TRBJ2-1; possible D gene TRBD2, 7 bases. Germline values: CDR1 SGHRS, CDR2 YFSETQ. The CDR3 sequence is 18 residues long. V shed 0 bases and J shed 0 bases, with 16 bases lying between them. The CDR3 loop reads CASSLVPSGGGSYNEQFF. The CDR3 DNA is TGCGCCAGCAGCTTGGTGCCTAGCGGAGGGGGCTCCTACAATGAGCAGTTCTTC.

This clone was seen only a few times. The V call is TRBV18, the J call TRBJ1-5; 9 bases are shared with TRBD1. This CDR3 spans 14 amino acids. The germline CDR1 and CDR2 sequences are KGHSH and LQKENI. J lost 4 bases, V lost 5 bases, and 3 bases had no gene match. The CDR3 sequence is CASSGGQGNQPQHF. CDR3 nucleotide sequence: TGTGCCAGCTCAGGGGGACAGGGAAATCAGCCCCAGCATTTT. The full variable domain, with the rest looked up from reference TRBV18 and TRBJ1-5, is NAGVMQNPRHLVRRRGQEARLRCSPMKGHSHVYWYRQLPEEGLKFMVYLQKENIIDESGMPKERFSAEFPKEGPSILRIQQVVRGDSAAYFCASSGGQGNQPQHFGDGTRLSIL.

The V and J genes are TRBV6-6 and TRBJ2-3; 13 bases map to TRBD2. Germline V gene data show CDR1 as MNHNY and CDR2 as SVGAGI (reference sequence). Trimming took 6 bases from V and 4 from J; bases not matched to a gene: 7. This CDR3 has 16 residues. In DNA form, the CDR3 reads TGTGCCAGCAGGGGGACTAGCGGGGAGGGAGCAGATACGCAGTATTTT. Its translation is CASRGTSGEGADTQYF.

V gene TRBV10-3 combines with J gene TRBJ2-1; D gene unclear. Trimming took off 0 bases at V and 5 bases at J, with 17 bases between the two ends. The V gene's germline CDR1 is ENHRY and CDR2 SYGVKD. The CDR3 totals 17 residues. CDR3 DNA sequence: TGTGCCATCAGTGAGTCGACGCGCGCGGCGGTAAACAATGAGCAGTTCTTC. Amino acid sequence: CAISESTRAAVNNEQFF.

The V and J genes are TRBV4-1 and TRBJ1-1; D not resolved. Germline CDR1 MGHRA, CDR2 YSYEKL. This CDR3 has 19 residues. V dropped 0 bases and J dropped 10 bases, with 30 bases sitting between them. CDR3 loop: CASSQEYAIHIPGVFGAFF. The CDR3 coding sequence is TGCGCCAGCAGCCAAGAATATGCGATCCACATCCCGGGAGTGTTTGGAGCTTTCTTT.

The chain links TRBV29-1 to TRBJ2-1, with TRBD2 identical over 11 bases. The V gene end was trimmed by 8 bases and the J gene end by 8 bases; junction bases not matched to a gene: 23. The germline V gene encodes CDR1 SQVTM and CDR2 ANQGSEA. CDR3 length: 18 residues. CDR3 DNA sequence: TGCAGCCCCCTAGCGGGAGGCCGAATACAACACGGGAGCGATGAGCAGTTCTTC. Protein: CSPLAGGRIQHGSDEQFF.

This clone has a single count. The chain links TRBV13 to TRBJ2-5; 8 bases fit TRBD1. This CDR3 is built from 14 residues. With 5 bases clipped from V and 2 bases from J, the junction kept 4 bases outside the gene matches. Germline-derived CDR1 and CDR2 are PRHDT and FYEKMQ (reference sequence). The CDR3 spells CASSARGPQETQYF. The CDR3 nucleotides are TGTGCCAGCAGCGCCAGGGGGCCTCAAGAGACCCAGTACTTC. The entire variable domain, with the rest obtained from reference TRBV13 and TRBJ2-5, is as follows: AAGVIQSPRHLIKEKRETATLKCYPIPRHDTVYWYQQGPGQDPQFLISFYEKMQSDKGSIPDRFSAQQFSDYHSELNMSSLELGDSALYFCASSARGPQETQYFGPGTRLLVL.

The chain joins TRBV6-5 to TRBJ2-5; a weak D match, TRBD2 (6 bases). The CDR3 has 12 amino acids. Germline V lookup: CDR1 MNHEY, CDR2 SVGAGI. The V gene lost 5 bases and the J gene lost 4 bases, with 8 bases spanning the gap. CDR3 nucleotide sequence: TGTGCCAGCAGTGAAGCGGGAGAGACCCAGTACTTC. Translating gives CASSEAGETQYF.

The genes are TRBV7-2 and TRBJ2-3; TRBD1 matches 7 bases. The CDR3 consists of 16 residues. V shed 5 bases, J shed 0 bases, and the junction held 8 bases outside the gene matches. Germline V gives CDR1 SGHTA, CDR2 FQGNSA. The CDR3: CASSPRQGRSTDTQYF. The CDR3 DNA is TGTGCCAGCAGCCCGCGACAGGGTAGAAGCACAGATACGCAGTATTTT.